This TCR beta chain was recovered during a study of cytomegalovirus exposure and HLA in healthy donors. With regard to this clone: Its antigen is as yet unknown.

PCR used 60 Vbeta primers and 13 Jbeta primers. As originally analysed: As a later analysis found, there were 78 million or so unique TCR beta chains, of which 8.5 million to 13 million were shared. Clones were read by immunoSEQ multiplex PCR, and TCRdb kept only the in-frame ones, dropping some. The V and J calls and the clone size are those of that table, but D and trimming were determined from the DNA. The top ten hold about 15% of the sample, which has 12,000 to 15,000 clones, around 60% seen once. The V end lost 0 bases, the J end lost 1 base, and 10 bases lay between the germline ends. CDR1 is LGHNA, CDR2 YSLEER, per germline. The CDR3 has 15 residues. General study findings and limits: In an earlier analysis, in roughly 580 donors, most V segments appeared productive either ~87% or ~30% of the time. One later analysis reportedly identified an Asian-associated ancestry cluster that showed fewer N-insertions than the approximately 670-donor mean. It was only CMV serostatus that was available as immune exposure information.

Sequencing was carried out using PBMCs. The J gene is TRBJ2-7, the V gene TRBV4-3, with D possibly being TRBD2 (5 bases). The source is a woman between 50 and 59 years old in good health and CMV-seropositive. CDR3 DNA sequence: TGCGCCAGCAGCCAAGAGAGGAGGCGGTCCTACGAGCAGTACTTC. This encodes CASSQERRRSYEQYF.